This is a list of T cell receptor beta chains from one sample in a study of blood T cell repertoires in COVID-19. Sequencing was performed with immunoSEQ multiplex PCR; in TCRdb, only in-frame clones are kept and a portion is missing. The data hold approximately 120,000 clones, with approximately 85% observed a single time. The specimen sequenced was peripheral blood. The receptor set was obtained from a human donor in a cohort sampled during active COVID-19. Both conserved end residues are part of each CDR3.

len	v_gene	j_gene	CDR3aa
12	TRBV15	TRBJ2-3	CATAEALDTQYF
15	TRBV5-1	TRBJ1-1	CASSFSRSQDTEAFF
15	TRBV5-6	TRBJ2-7	CASSPLAESSYEQYF
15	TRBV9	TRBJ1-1	CASSVGGSVGTEAFF
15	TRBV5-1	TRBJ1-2	CASNPGRGVGYGYTF
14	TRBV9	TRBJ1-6	CASSVGTGVSPLHF
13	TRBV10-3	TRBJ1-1	CAISESGGLGAFF
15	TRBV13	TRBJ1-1	CASSLVGQGWTEAFF
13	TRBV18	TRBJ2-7	CASSPPYRDEQYF
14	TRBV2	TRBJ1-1	CASSVGTGSTEAFF
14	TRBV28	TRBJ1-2	CASSLQGDNYGYTF
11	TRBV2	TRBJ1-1	CASSERVEAFF
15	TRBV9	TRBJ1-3	CASSAGTGGGNTIYF
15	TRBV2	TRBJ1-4	CASSDLDRAVEKLFF
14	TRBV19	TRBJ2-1	CASSESGLYNEQFF
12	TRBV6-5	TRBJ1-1	CASSRGGTEAFF
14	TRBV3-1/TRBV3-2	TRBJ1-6	CASSHEGGNSPLHF
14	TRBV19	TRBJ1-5	CASSLPGQGRPQHF
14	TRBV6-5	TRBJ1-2	CASRKGGWGYGYTF
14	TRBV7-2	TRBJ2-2	CASSLVPSAGELFF
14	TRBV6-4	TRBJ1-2	CASSEQGSGYGYTF
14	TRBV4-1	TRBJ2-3	CASSRLGGTDTQYF
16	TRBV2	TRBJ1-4	CASTQDRAATNEKLFF
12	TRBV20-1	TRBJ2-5	CSASGQGETQYF
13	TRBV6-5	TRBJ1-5	CASSRTVNQPQHF
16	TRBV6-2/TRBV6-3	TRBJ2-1	CASSYSWRDSYNEQFF
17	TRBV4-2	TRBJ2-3	CASSPGADRGLSDTQYF
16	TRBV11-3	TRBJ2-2	CASSLDATSPSGELFF
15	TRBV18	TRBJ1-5	CASSPLGQGNQPQHF
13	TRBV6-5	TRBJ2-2	CASSYEGTGELFF
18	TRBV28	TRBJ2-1	CASRPLAGGFKVYNEQFF
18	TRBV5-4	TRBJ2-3	CASSSGGLAGESTDTQYF
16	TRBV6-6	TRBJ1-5	CASSYPAIGLNQPQHF
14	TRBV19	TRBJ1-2	CASSSRLLNYGYTF
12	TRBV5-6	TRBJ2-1	CASSPERNEQFF
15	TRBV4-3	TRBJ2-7	CASSQGQGASYEQYF
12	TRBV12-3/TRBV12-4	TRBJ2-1	CASKFGYNEQFF
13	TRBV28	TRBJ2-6	CASKQGLTNVLTF
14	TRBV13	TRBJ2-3	CASSLVGGGDTQYF
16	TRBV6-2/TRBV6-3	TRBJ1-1	CASSLPVGQQNTEAFF
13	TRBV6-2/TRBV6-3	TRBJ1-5	CASSYSGGVPQHF
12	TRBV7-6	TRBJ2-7	CASSLSGNEQYF
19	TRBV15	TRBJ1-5	CATSRGLIGTGVGNQPQHF
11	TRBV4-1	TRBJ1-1	CASSQAGEAFF
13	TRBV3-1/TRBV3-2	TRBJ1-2	CASSQPQGAGYTF
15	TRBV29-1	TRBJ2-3	CSAMTSGGSTDTQYF
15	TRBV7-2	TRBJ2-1	CASSFDRGRNNEQFF
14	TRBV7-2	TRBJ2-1	CASSQTGGSSEQFF